One sample yielded the 21 T cell receptor beta chains listed below, sequenced in a study of T-cell reconstitution after alpha-beta-depleted transplantation in children (dated by TCRdb to about 2016). This sample's treatment or condition label indicates: allogeneic hematopoietic cell transplantation with graft depleted of TCRalphabeta T cells and CD19 B cells. The library was built by means of PCR. Sequencer: Illumina HiSeq 2500. TCR library preparation used molecular barcoding, with unique molecular identifiers applied to normalize quantification of the TCRbeta repertoire. The public reads were run again by TCRdb, first through fastp at Q25 and then through MiXCR, and only productive beta chains were kept. Each entry is one CDR3 protein sequence, shown with its most common DNA and genes. This sample has hundreds of thousands of distinct CDR3 sequences in its table, and approximately 10% of those were observed once. About 20% of the sample is held by the ten biggest clonotypes.

The specimen was peripheral blood, collected 180 days after TCRalphabeta/CD19-depleted stem cell transplant. These receptors all come from a male patient between 2 and 9 years old who had a stem cell transplant for chronic granulomatous disease, so the T cells may come from the graft donor.

Regarding this clonotype: With a much larger clone just one base away, this may be a read error. The chain employs TRBV21-1 and TRBJ2-7; TRBD1, the D gene given by the table, was not confirmed from the DNA. TRBV21-1 is termed a pseudogene. The CDR3 covers 14 residues. CDR3 region: CVSSNRDSSYEQYF. DNA of the CDR3: TGTGTCAGCAGCAACCGGGACAGCTCCTACGAGCAGTACTTC.

This clonotype was picked up many times. The gene calls are TRBV20-1 and TRBJ2-7; TRBD1 matches at 8 bases. This CDR3 contains 14 residues. The germline CDR1 and CDR2 sequences are DFQATT and SNEGSKA (reference sequence). Trimming took 2 bases from V and 3 from J; bases not matched to a gene: 6. Written as DNA, the CDR3 is TGCAGTGCTAGAATCCGGGACAGGCTCTACGAGCAGTACTTC. Protein product: CSARIRDRLYEQYF.

This clonotype came up many times. This chain links TRBV27 with TRBJ1-2; D not resolved. This CDR3 spans 13 amino acids. The germline V gene encodes CDR1 MNHEY and CDR2 SMNVEV (reference sequence). V lost 3 bases to trimming and J lost 6 bases, with 11 bases between them. The CDR3, as DNA: TGTGCCAGCAGTTTTTCCGGGTTGCATGGCTACACCTTC. Translation: CASSFSGLHGYTF.

This clonotype was recorded many times. The chain employs TRBV19 and TRBJ2-4; 9 nucleotides agree with TRBD1. Germline CDR1 is LNHDA and CDR2 is SQIVND (reference sequence). There are 20 residues in the CDR3. V gave up 4 bases and J gave up 0 bases; unmatched junction bases: 16. CDR3 residues: CASSRPSGQGRKVAKNIQYF. The CDR3 nucleotides are TGTGCCAGTAGTAGGCCCTCGGGACAGGGACGCAAAGTAGCCAAAAACATTCAGTACTTC.

This clonotype appeared many times. The chain employs TRBV29-1 and TRBJ2-3, with 14 bases aligning to TRBD2. Trimming cost V 1 base and J 3 bases; bases outside gene matches: 6. The CDR3 is 17 amino acids. CDR1 SQVTM and CDR2 ANQGSEA come from the germline V gene. The CDR3 region is CSVEVLGLAGATDTQYF. The CDR3 DNA reads TGCAGCGTTGAAGTCTTGGGACTAGCGGGAGCGACAGATACGCAGTATTTT.

This clonotype was seen a handful of times. This chain joins TRBV19 and TRBJ2-1, with a possible D match to TRBD2 (5 bases). V was pared by 3 bases and J by 6 bases, with 12 bases between. This CDR3 spans 14 amino acids. From germline, CDR1 is LNHDA and CDR2 SQIVND (reference sequence). As DNA, the CDR3 is TGTGCCAGTAGTATCCGGGCGGGCCCCAATGAGCAGTTCTTC. It yields the protein CASSIRAGPNEQFF.

This clonotype was seen at least ten times. The chain has TRBV7-2 and TRBJ2-7; 8 positions match TRBD2. This CDR3 contains 14 residues. Germline V CDR1 and CDR2: SGHTA, FQGNSA. V shed 1 base, J shed 5 bases, and the junction held 4 bases outside the gene matches. The chain's CDR3 is CASSLGTSPNEQYF. CDR3 coding DNA: TGTGCCAGCAGCTTAGGGACTAGCCCTAACGAGCAGTACTTC. The full variable domain, in which reference TRBV7-2 and TRBJ2-7 provide the parts outside the CDR3, is GAGVSQSPSNKVTEKGKDVELRCDPISGHTALYWYRQSLGQGLEFLIYFQGNSAPDKSGLPSDRFSAERTGGSVSTLTIQRTQQEDSAVYLCASSLGTSPNEQYFGPGTRLTVT.

This clonotype showed up many times. The CDR3 nucleotides are TGCAGTGCTAGAACTAGCGGGGGCTACAATGAGCAGTTCTTC. It yields the protein CSARTSGGYNEQFF. The chain combines TRBV20-1 with TRBJ2-1, with 11 nucleotides matching TRBD2. The junction had 0 bases not matched to a gene; V was cut back by 2 bases and J by 3 bases. The CDR3 loop spans 14 amino acids. The germline CDR1 and CDR2 sequences are DFQATT and SNEGSKA (reference sequence).

This clonotype was seen ten or more times. The V gene is TRBV7-8, the J gene TRBJ1-4; D gene ambiguous. The CDR3 sequence is 16 residues long. V gave up 5 bases and J gave up 7 bases, with 20 bases separating them. CDR1 and CDR2 (germline): SGHVS, FQNEAQ. CDR3 region: CASSLGLRSGSEKLFF. The CDR3 region has the DNA TGTGCCAGCAGCCTCGGACTACGGTCGGGGAGTGAAAAACTGTTTTTT.

The table lists this clonotype with many counts. V gene TRBV29-1 combines with J gene TRBJ2-1; 9 bases are a match to TRBD2. There are 13 residues in the CDR3. With 0 bases clipped from V and 12 bases from J, the junction kept 6 bases outside the gene matches. From germline, CDR1 is SQVTM and CDR2 ANQGSEA. The CDR3 loop is CSVEDHGLASQFF. CDR3 coding DNA: TGCAGCGTTGAAGACCATGGACTAGCGTCGCAGTTCTTC.

This clonotype was counted many times. The V gene is TRBV12-3 or TRBV12-4, the J gene TRBJ2-1, with TRBD1 matching over 9 bases. Losses at the gene ends were 6 bases for V and 4 bases for J; bases not matched to a gene: 10. There are 16 residues in the CDR3. The CDR3, as DNA: TGTGCCAGCAGCTCGGTCGACAGGGGGTGGTACAATGAGCAGTTCTTC. Its translation is CASSSVDRGWYNEQFF.

This clonotype was seen only a few times. The chain joins TRBV3-1 to TRBJ1-2, with no clear D. The length of the CDR3 is 15 residues. Germline CDR1 is LGHDT and CDR2 is YNNKEL (reference sequence). V shed 4 bases and J shed 0 bases, with 12 bases lying between them. In DNA, the CDR3 is TGTGCCAGCAGCCCCTCCTTGTCAGCTAACTATGGCTACACCTTC. Its protein product is CASSPSLSANYGYTF.

This clonotype came up many times. The J gene is TRBJ1-2, the V gene TRBV20-1, with D unclear. Trimming cost V 0 bases and J 1 base, with 6 bases left between them. Per germline, CDR1 DFQATT and CDR2 SNEGSKA (reference sequence). This CDR3 has 13 residues. The CDR3 DNA reads TGCAGTGCTAGAGATGCCTATAACTATGGCTACACCTTC. Translating gives CSARDAYNYGYTF.

The genes are TRBV28 and TRBJ2-1; D remains unclear. Per the germline V gene, CDR1 is MDHEN and CDR2 is SYDVKM. CDR3 length: 12 residues. V was shortened by 6 bases and J by 6 bases, with 9 bases between the two germline ends. The CDR3 DNA follows: TGTGCCAGCAGCCTTTTCTTCAATGAGCAGTTCTTC. It codes for CASSLFFNEQFF.

This clonotype occurred many times. The gene calls are TRBV5-1 and TRBJ2-7, with unresolved D. CDR1 and CDR2 (germline): SGHRS, YFSETQ. This CDR3 contains 13 residues. V was clipped by 0 bases and J by 2 bases, with 6 bases between them. CDR3: CASSLGAAYEQYF. The DNA for the CDR3 is TGCGCCAGCAGCTTGGGGGCCGCCTACGAGCAGTACTTC.

Notes on this clonotype: This could be a read error, since a much larger clone is one nucleotide away. The chain links TRBV29-1 to TRBJ2-1; TRBD2 aligns across 11 bases. The V gene's germline CDR1 is SQVTM and CDR2 ANQGSEA. CDR3 size: 14 residues. The CDR3 DNA is TGCAGCATTGAGCATAGCGGGAGGGACAATGAGCAGTTCTTC. Translated: CSIEHSGRDNEQFF.

This clonotype was counted at least ten times. The CDR3 DNA is TGTGCCAGCAGTCCGTCCCGGGACCTTTATTCACCCCTCCACTTT. Encoded protein: CASSPSRDLYSPLHF. The V gene is TRBV27, the J gene TRBJ1-6; D might be TRBD1 (5 bases). There are 15 residues in the CDR3. The germline V gene encodes CDR1 MNHEY and CDR2 SMNVEV (reference sequence). Trimming left V 5 bases short and J 8 bases short, with 16 bases between.

In this sample, this clonotype turned up many times. The chain uses TRBV11-2 and TRBJ2-7; D perhaps matches TRBD2 (5 bases). CDR1 and CDR2 from the germline V gene are SGHAT and FQNNGV. V gave up 5 bases and J gave up 3 bases, with 17 bases separating them. This CDR3 is 15 amino acids long. The CDR3 sequence is CASSTLPTGYYEQYF. CDR3 sequence (DNA): TGTGCCAGCAGCACCCTCCCGACGGGATACTACGAGCAGTACTTC.

This clonotype occurred many times. The rearrangement links TRBV7-6 to TRBJ1-4; perhaps TRBD1 as D (5 bases). The V end was cut by 5 bases, the J end by 0 bases, with 10 bases between. The germline gives CDR1 SGHVS, CDR2 FNYEAQ. CDR3 length: 15 residues. This CDR3 reads CASSLGTSTNEKLFF. The CDR3, as DNA: TGTGCCAGCAGCCTAGGGACCTCAACTAATGAAAAACTGTTTTTT. Full variable domain (outside the CDR3, taken from reference TRBV7-6 and TRBJ1-4): GAGVSQSPRYKVTKRGQDVALRCDPISGHVSLYWYRQALGQGPEFLTYFNYEAQQDKSGLPNDRFSAERPEGSISTLTIQRTEQRDSAMYRCASSLGTSTNEKLFFGSGTQLSVL.

This clonotype was seen many times. This chain uses TRBV5-1 with TRBJ2-3; D is possibly TRBD1 (5 bases). Per germline, CDR1 SGHRS and CDR2 YFSETQ. The CDR3 totals 13 residues. Trimming removed 4 bases at V and 9 bases at J, with 15 bases between. The DNA of the CDR3 is TGCGCCAGCAGCCCCCTTGGGGCAATGACGCAGTATTTT. It is translated as CASSPLGAMTQYF.

The table lists this clonotype with many counts. The genes are TRBV4-1 and TRBJ1-1; TRBD1 aligns across 7 bases. V shed 5 bases, J shed 2 bases, and the junction held 8 bases outside the gene matches. CDR1 MGHRA and CDR2 YSYEKL come from the germline V gene. The CDR3 is 15 amino acids. CDR3 nucleotide sequence: TGCGCCAGCAGCGAACGGACAGGATTTAACACTGAAGCTTTCTTT. Its translation is CASSERTGFNTEAFF.